This T cell receptor (beta chain) was sequenced during a study of identical twins. This clonotype was recorded many times. The target antigen is unknown. A junction end diverges from the germline sequence, so it may reflect a read error. Whole-study findings and limits: In cord blood, abundant beta clonotypes had fewer insertions; memory showed no trend.

The CDR3 length is 13 residues. No donor was unhealthy or non-Caucasian. MiXCR, applied by TCRdb to the 5' RACE reads, yields one record per CDR3 protein. The sample yields 1.5 million or so distinct CDR3 sequences, roughly 35% seen once. Sequenced: cord blood. The J gene is TRBJ2-5, the V gene TRBV12-3 or TRBV12-4; D might be TRBD1 (5 bases). The source of this sequence is a newborn girl in good health. The CDR3 DNA is TGTGCCAGCAGCTTAGACAGAAAAGAGACCCAGTACTTC. It codes for CASSLDRKETQYF.